The 17 T cell receptor beta chains listed next were all sequenced from one sample in a study of Graves' ophthalmopathy and Graves' hyperthyroidism (dated by TCRdb to 2017 to 2018). The run used an Illumina HiSeq 2000. For repertoire sequencing, the TCR beta CDR3 regions were amplified from RNA transcripts. HTBI primers and the Qiagen OneStep RT-PCR kit were used in a first-round RT-PCR, which was followed by a second-round multiplex PCR, size selection and purification. In TCRdb, the public reads were trimmed at Q25 with fastp and aligned with MiXCR, with productive beta chains retained. Rows are combined by CDR3 protein, so each entry shows the most common genes and DNA. For this sample the table gives some 360,000 distinct CDR3 sequences, of which 17% were detected only once. The ten largest make up 2% to 3% of the sample. The specimen sequenced was peripheral blood. The source is an adult woman with stable Graves' hyperthyroidism.

The sample holds many counts of this clonotype. The rearrangement links TRBV28 to TRBJ1-1; no definite D call. The V and J ends lost 6 bases and 0 bases respectively, with 8 bases between them. Germline V gene sequence: CDR1 MDHEN, CDR2 SYDVKM. The CDR3 is made up of 13 amino acids. The CDR3 protein is CASRQLMNTEAFF. CDR3 nucleotide sequence: TGTGCCAGCAGACAGTTGATGAACACTGAAGCTTTCTTT.

This clonotype was seen a handful of times. The J gene is TRBJ1-2, the V gene TRBV20-1; maybe TRBD1 (6 bases). Germline-derived CDR1 and CDR2 are DFQATT and SNEGSKA (reference sequence). The CDR3 contains 19 residues. The V and J ends lost 5 bases and 4 bases respectively, with 32 bases between them. CDR3: CSALSALGYPGRGVYGYTF. As DNA, the CDR3 is TGCAGTGCTCTATCCGCATTGGGTTATCCAGGGAGGGGGGTCTATGGCTACACCTTC.

This chain links TRBV13 with TRBJ2-7; 7 nucleotides agree with TRBD1. The CDR3 has 17 amino acids. Looked up from germline, CDR1 is PRHDT and CDR2 is FYEKMQ (reference sequence). After removal of 5 bases from V and 6 bases from J, the junction contained 19 bases not matched to a gene. In DNA, the CDR3 is TGTGCCAGCAGCCCTGGACAGGAGTTGTATTCTTTACGCGAGCAGTACTTC. Translation: CASSPGQELYSLREQYF.

This clonotype was seen many times. The V call is TRBV28, the J call TRBJ1-3; D remains unclear. The CDR3 consists of 13 residues. Germline values: CDR1 MDHEN, CDR2 SYDVKM. The germline V and J ends were trimmed by 5 bases and 4 bases, with 9 bases remaining between them. The DNA for the CDR3 is TGTGCCAGCAGTCAAGATCGGGGAAACACCATATATTTT. The encoded protein is CASSQDRGNTIYF.

This clonotype was seen a handful of times. The V gene is TRBV7-2, the J gene TRBJ1-1; a weak D match, TRBD1 (5 bases). Germline CDR1 is SGHTA and CDR2 is FQGNSA. The CDR3 loop spans 14 amino acids. V lost 5 bases and J 1 base, leaving 11 bases between the germline ends. The CDR3 nucleotides are TGTGCCAGCAGCCCAAACGGGGGGAACACTGAAGCTTTCTTT. Its translation: CASSPNGGNTEAFF.

There are many counts of this clonotype. This sequence joins TRBV7-2 and TRBJ2-2; no clear D gene. Trimming pared 0 bases from V and 6 bases from J, leaving 5 bases between. This CDR3 has 13 residues. CDR1 is SGHTA, CDR2 FQGNSA, per germline. The CDR3 reads CASSLAWAGELFF. The DNA of the CDR3 is TGTGCCAGCAGCTTAGCTTGGGCCGGGGAGCTGTTTTTT.

This chain joins TRBV28 and TRBJ2-5; 9 nucleotides match TRBD2. CDR1 MDHEN and CDR2 SYDVKM come from the germline V gene. This CDR3 has 14 residues. J lost 1 base, V lost 6 bases, and 3 bases had no gene match. The CDR3 region has the DNA TGTGCCAGCAGCGGCGGGAGGGCCCAAGAGACCCAGTACTTC. Protein sequence: CASSGGRAQETQYF.

This clonotype came up many times. The chain employs TRBV12-5 and TRBJ2-5; D is unresolved. This CDR3 has 16 residues. Germline V lookup: CDR1 LGHNT, CDR2 FRNRAP. V dropped 6 bases and J dropped 6 bases, with 23 bases sitting between them. The CDR3 DNA sequence: TGTGCTAGTGGAACTATAAGGGATTCGGTTAGGCAGACCCAGTACTTC. Encoded protein: CASGTIRDSVRQTQYF.

The sample holds many counts of this clonotype. The chain recombines TRBV29-1 with TRBJ2-7; D is unclear. The CDR3 sequence is 13 residues long. V lost 7 bases to trimming and J lost 2 bases, with 15 bases between them. Germline assignment: CDR1 SQVTM and CDR2 ANQGSEA. Here the CDR3 reads CSASTDRAYEQYF. CDR3 DNA: TGCAGCGCTTCAACGGACCGGGCCTACGAGCAGTACTTC.

This clonotype occurred many times. The chain links TRBV6-2 or TRBV6-3 to TRBJ1-5, with 7 bases fitting TRBD1. This CDR3 has 16 residues. Germline lookup yields CDR1 MNHEY and CDR2 SVGEGT. Germline trimming cut 6 bases from V and 6 bases from J; bases unmatched to any gene: 14. The DNA for the CDR3 is TGTGCCAGCAGCCCCGAGGGGGCGGGTTTGGGTCAGCCCCAGCATTTT. Translated, it gives CASSPEGAGLGQPQHF.

The rearrangement uses TRBV15 and TRBJ2-5; 8 nucleotides match TRBD1. The CDR3 extends over 14 amino acids. Looked up from germline, CDR1 is LNHNV and CDR2 is YYDKDF (reference sequence). The V gene end was trimmed by 5 bases and the J gene end by 4 bases; junction bases not matched to a gene: 6. The CDR3 nucleotides read TGTGCCACCAGCGGCAGGGGGCCTGGAGAGACCCAGTACTTC. Translating it yields CATSGRGPGETQYF.

The chain is built from TRBV11-1 and TRBJ2-2; 8 bases are a match to TRBD1. This CDR3 is built from 16 residues. The J segment lost 7 bases and the V segment lost 5 bases, leaving 12 bases of the junction unmatched. The germline V gene encodes CDR1 SGHAT and CDR2 FQDESV (reference sequence). CDR3 residues: CASSDHRTGRGGELFF. The CDR3 DNA is TGTGCCAGCAGCGATCACCGGACAGGGCGCGGCGGGGAGCTGTTTTTT.

This clonotype was counted many times. The chain is built from TRBV28 and TRBJ1-2, with TRBD1 matching 9 bases. The CDR3 covers 16 residues. V was clipped by 5 bases and J by 0 bases; unmatched bases: 7. CDR1 MDHEN and CDR2 SYDVKM come from the germline V gene. The CDR3 nucleotides are TGTGCCAGCAGTCACAACAGGGGGCGGCCTAACTATGGCTACACCTTC. It specifies CASSHNRGRPNYGYTF.

This clonotype was seen a few times. The rearrangement uses TRBV4-3 and TRBJ2-7, with D possibly being TRBD1 or TRBD2 (5 bases each). CDR1 and CDR2 (germline): LGHNA, YSLEER. The CDR3 spans 17 residues. Trimming cost V 4 bases and J 0 bases, with 19 bases left between them. CDR3 region: CASSPFCPRGSSYEQYF. The CDR3 bases are TGCGCCAGCAGCCCATTTTGCCCACGGGGCAGCTCCTACGAGCAGTACTTC.

The J gene is TRBJ2-7, the V gene TRBV4-1, with 10 bases identical to TRBD1. V dropped 5 bases and J dropped 5; count of bases not matched to a gene: 9. The CDR3 sequence is 15 residues long. Per germline, CDR1 MGHRA and CDR2 YSYEKL. The CDR3 is CASSSEGQGIHEQYF. The CDR3 DNA sequence: TGCGCCAGCAGCTCGGAGGGACAGGGGATCCACGAGCAGTACTTC.

Here the CDR3 reads CASRRTEETQYF. CDR3 DNA sequence: TGTGCCAGCAGGCGGACAGAAGAGACCCAGTACTTC. The V gene is TRBV12-3 or TRBV12-4, the J gene TRBJ2-5; tentatively, D is TRBD1 (6 bases). The V gene lost 6 bases and the J gene lost 3 bases, with 8 bases spanning the gap. This CDR3 has 12 amino acids.

This clonotype showed up many times. This may stem from a read error, because a much larger clone lies one nucleotide away. The chain links TRBV20-1 to TRBJ1-1, with a weak D call TRBD1 (5 bases). Looked up from germline, CDR1 is DFQATT and CDR2 is SNEGSKA (reference sequence). V was cut by 6 bases and J by 0 bases, with 14 bases left in between. The CDR3 runs 14 residues. CDR3 nucleotides: TGCAGTGCAAACCGACAGCCCATGAACACTGAAGCTTTCTTT. Translated, it gives CSANRQPMNTEAFF.